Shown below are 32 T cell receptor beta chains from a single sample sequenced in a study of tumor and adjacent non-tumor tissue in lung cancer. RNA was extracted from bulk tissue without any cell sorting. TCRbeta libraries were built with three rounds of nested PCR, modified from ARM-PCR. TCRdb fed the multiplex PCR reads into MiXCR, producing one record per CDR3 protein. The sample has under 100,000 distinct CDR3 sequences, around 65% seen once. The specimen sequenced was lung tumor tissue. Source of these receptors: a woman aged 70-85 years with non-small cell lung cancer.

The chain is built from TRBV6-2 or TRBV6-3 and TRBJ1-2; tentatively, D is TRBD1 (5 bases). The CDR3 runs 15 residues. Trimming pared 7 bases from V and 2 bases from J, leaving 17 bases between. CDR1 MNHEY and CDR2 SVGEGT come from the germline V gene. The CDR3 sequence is CASNDSGSGNYGYTF. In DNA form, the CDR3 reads TGTGCCAGCAACGACTCAGGGAGCGGAAACTATGGCTACACCTTC.

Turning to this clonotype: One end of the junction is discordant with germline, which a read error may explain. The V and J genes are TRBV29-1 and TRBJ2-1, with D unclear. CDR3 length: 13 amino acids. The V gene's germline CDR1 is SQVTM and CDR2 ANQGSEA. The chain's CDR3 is CGVKRLGINEQFF. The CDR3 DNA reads TGCGGCGTAAAACGGCTAGGCATAAATGAGCAGTTCTTC.

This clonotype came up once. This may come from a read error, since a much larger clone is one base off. CDR3 protein: CASSIGPLEHNEQSF. The CDR3 DNA is TGTGCCAGTAGTATAGGTCCACTAGAACACAATGAGCAGTCCTTC. This chain links TRBV19 with TRBJ2-1; D perhaps matches TRBD2 (5 bases). CDR3 size: 15 residues. Per the germline V gene, CDR1 is LNHDA and CDR2 is SQIVND (reference sequence).

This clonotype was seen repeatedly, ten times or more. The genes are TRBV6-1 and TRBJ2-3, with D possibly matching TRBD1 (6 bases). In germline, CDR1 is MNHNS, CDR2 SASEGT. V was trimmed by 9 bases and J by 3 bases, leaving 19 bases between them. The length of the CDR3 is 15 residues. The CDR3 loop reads CASARGRGRTDTQYF. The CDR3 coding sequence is TGTGCCAGTGCAAGGGGCAGGGGTAGGACAGATACGCAGTATTTT.

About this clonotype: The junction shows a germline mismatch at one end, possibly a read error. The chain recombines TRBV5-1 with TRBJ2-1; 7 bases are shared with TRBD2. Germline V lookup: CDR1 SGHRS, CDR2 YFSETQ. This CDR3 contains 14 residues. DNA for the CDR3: TGCGCAAGCAGCTGGCGGGAGAACGCCGATGAGCAGTTCTTC. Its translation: CASSWRENADEQFF.

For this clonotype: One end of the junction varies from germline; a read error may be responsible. The CDR3 loop reads CASSSHLAGGSYNEQIF. CDR3 in DNA: TGTGCCAGCAGTTCCCACTTAGCGGGAGGTTCCTACAATGAGCAAATCTTC. The chain carries TRBV11-1 and TRBJ2-1; 10 bases line up with TRBD2. The CDR3 sequence is 17 residues long. Per the germline V gene, CDR1 is SGHAT and CDR2 is FQDESV (reference sequence). The whole variable domain, remainder taken from reference TRBV11-1 and TRBJ2-1, is EAEVAQSPRYKITEKSQAVAFWCDPISGHATLYWYRQILGQGPELLVQFQDESVVDDSQLPKDRFSAERLKGVDSTLKIQPAELGDSAMYLCASSSHLAGGSYNEQIFGPGTRLTVL.

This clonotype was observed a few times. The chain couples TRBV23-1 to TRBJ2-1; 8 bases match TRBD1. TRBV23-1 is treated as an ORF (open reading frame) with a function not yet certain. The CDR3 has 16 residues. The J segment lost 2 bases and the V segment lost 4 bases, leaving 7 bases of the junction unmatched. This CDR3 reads CASSPRTGNTYNEQFF. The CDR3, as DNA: TGCGCCAGCAGTCCTAGGACAGGGAACACCTACAATGAGCAGTTCTTC.

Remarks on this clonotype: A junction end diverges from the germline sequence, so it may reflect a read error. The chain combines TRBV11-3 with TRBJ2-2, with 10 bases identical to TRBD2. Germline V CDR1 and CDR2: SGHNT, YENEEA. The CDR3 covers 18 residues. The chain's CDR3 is CSSSLGGPGLASTGELFF. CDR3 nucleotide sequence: TGTTCCAGCAGCTTAGGGGGACCGGGACTAGCGAGCACCGGGGAGCTGTTTTTT.

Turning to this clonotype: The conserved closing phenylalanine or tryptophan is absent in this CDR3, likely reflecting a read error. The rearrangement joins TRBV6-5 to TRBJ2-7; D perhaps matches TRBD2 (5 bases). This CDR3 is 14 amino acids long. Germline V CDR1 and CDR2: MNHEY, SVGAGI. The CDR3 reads CAGSYGESLTEQYY. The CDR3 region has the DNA TGTGCCGGCAGTTACGGGGAATCTCTTACCGAGCAGTACTAC.

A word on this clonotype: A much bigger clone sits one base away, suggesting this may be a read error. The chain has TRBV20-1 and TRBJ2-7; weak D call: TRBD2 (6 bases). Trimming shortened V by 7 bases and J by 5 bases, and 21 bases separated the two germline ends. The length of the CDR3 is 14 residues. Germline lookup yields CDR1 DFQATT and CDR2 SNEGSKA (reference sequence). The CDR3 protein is CSDSRDLELHEQYF. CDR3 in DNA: TGCAGTGATTCGCGGGACTTGGAACTCCACGAGCAGTACTTC.

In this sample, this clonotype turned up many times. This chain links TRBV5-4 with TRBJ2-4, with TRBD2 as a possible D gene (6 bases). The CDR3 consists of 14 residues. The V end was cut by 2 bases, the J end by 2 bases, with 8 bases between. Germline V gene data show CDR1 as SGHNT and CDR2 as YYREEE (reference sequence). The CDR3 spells CASSFAGSKNIQYF. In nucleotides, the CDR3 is TGTGCCAGCAGCTTCGCGGGGTCCAAAAACATTCAGTACTTC.

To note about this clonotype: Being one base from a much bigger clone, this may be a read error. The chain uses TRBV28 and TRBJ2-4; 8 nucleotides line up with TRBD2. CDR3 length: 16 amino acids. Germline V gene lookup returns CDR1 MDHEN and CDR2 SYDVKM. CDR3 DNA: TGTGTCAGCAGGGGAGCGGGAGATCTAGCCAAAAACATTCAGTACTTC. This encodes CVSRGAGDLAKNIQYF.

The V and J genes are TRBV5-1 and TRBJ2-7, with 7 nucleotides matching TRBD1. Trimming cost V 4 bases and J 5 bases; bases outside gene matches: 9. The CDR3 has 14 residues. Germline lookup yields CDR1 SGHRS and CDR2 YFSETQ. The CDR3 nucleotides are TGCGCCAGCAGCCCGACAGGGTCCGCGGACGAGCAGTACTTC. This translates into CASSPTGSADEQYF.

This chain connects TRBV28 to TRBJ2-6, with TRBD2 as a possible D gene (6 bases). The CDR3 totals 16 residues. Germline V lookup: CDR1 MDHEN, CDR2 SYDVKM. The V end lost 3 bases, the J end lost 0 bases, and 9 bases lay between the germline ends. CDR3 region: CASSFSGGSGANVLTF. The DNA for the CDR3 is TGTGCCAGCAGTTTTTCCGGGGGCTCTGGGGCCAACGTCCTGACTTTC. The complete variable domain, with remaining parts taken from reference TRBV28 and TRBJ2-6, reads DVKVTQSSRYLVKRTGEKVFLECVQDMDHENMFWYRQDPGLGLRLIYFSYDVKMKEKGDIPEGYSVSREKKERFSLILESASTNQTSMYLCASSFSGGSGANVLTFGAGSRLTVL.

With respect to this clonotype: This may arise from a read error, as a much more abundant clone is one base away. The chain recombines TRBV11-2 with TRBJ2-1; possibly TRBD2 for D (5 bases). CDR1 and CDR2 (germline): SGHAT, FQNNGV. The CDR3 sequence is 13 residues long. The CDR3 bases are TGTGCCAGCGGCTTAGCAACTAGTCGACCTCAGTTCTTC. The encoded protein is CASGLATSRPQFF.

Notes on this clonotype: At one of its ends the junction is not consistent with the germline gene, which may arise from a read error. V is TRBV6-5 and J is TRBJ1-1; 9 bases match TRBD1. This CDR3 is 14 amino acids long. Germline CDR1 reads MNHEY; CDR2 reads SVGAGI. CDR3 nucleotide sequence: TGTGCCAACAGTTTTGGACAGGGGAAGACTGAAGCTTTCTTT. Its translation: CANSFGQGKTEAFF.

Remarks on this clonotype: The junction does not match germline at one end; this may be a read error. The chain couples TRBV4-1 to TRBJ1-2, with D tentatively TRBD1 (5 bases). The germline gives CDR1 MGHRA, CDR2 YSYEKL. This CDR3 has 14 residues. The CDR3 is CASSQERQGYGYAF. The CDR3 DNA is TGCGCCAGTAGCCAAGAGCGGCAGGGCTATGGCTACGCCTTC.

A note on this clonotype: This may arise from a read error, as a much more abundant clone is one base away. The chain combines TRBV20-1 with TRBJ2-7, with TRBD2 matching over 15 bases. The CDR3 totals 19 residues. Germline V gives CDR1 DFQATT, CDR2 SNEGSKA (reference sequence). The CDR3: CGAHTRTSGRVTLRREQYF. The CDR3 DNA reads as TGCGGTGCTCACACCCGGACTAGCGGGAGGGTAACTTTGCGACGCGAGCAGTACTTC.

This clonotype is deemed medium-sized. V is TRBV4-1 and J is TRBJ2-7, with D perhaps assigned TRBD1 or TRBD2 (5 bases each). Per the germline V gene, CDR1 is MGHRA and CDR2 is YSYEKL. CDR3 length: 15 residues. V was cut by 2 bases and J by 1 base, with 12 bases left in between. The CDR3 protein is CASSQNRDGSYEQYF. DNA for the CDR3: TGCGCCAGCAGCCAAAACCGGGACGGATCCTACGAGCAGTACTTC.

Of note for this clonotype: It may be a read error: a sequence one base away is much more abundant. CDR3 DNA: TGTGCCAGGAGACTGACTAGCGCTGGCGGGGAGCTGTTTTTT. Translation gives CARRLTSAGGELFF. The chain uses TRBV7-9 and TRBJ2-2; TRBD2 aligns across 8 bases. Germline assignment: CDR1 SEHNR and CDR2 FQNEAQ (reference sequence). The CDR3 runs 14 residues. V was clipped by 9 bases and J by 7 bases; unmatched bases: 10.

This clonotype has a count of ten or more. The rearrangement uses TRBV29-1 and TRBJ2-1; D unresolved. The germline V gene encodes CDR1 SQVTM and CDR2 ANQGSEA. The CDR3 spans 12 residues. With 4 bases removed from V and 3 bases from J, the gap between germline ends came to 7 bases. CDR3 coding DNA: TGCAGCGTTGTCCTCCTCTACAATGAGCAGTTCTTC. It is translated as CSVVLLYNEQFF.

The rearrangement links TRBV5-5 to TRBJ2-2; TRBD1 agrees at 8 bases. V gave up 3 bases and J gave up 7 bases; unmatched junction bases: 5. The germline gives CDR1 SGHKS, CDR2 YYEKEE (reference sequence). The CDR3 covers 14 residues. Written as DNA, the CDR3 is TGTGCCAGCAGCTCAACAGGGGGTATCGGGGAGCTGTTTTTT. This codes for CASSSTGGIGELFF.

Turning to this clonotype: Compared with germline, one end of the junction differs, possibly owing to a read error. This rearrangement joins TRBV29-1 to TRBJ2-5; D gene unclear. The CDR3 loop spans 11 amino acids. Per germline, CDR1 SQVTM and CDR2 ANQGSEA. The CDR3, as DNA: TGCAGCTCCCGACTGGAAGAGACCCAGTACTTT. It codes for CSSRLEETQYF. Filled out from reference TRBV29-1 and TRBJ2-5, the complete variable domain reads SAVISQKPSRDICQRGTSLTIQCQVDSQVTMMFWYRQQPGQSLTLIATANQGSEATYESGFVIDKFPISRPNLTFSTLTVSNMSPEDSSIYLCSSRLEETQYFGPGTRLLVL.

DNA of the CDR3: TGTGCCAGCAGCCGCAGACAGGGAATATCCTACGAGCAGTACTTC. This sequence encodes CASSRRQGISYEQYF. The rearrangement links TRBV11-1 to TRBJ2-7, with 7 bases lining up with TRBD1. This CDR3 spans 15 amino acids. The ends lost 5 bases at V and 1 base at J; junction bases unmatched: 8. CDR1 is SGHAT and CDR2 is FQDESV in the germline V gene (reference sequence).

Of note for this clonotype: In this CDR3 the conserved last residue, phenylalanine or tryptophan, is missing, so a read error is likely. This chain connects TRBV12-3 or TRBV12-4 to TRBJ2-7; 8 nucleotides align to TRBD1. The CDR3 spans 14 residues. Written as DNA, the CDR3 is TGTACCAGCAAACCAACGGACAGGGCTTACGAGCAGTACATC. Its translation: CTSKPTDRAYEQYI.

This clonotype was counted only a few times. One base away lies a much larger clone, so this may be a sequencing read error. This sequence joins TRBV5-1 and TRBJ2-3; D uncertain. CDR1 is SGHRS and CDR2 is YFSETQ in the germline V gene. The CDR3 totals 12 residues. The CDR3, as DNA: TGCGCCAACAGCCCGTACACAGATACGCAGTATTTT. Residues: CANSPYTDTQYF.

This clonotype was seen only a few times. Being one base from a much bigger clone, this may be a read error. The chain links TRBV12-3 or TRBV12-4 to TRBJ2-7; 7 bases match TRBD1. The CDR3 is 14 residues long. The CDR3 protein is CTSSLNRGVPAQYF. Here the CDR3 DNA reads TGTACCAGCAGTTTGAACAGGGGAGTGCCGGCGCAGTACTTC.

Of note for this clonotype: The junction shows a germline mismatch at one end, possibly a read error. CDR3 region: CAMSLPGLPQEIQYF. The CDR3 nucleotides read TGTGCCATGAGTTTACCGGGACTCCCACAAGAGATCCAGTACTTC. This chain joins TRBV12-3 or TRBV12-4 and TRBJ2-5; TRBD2 is a possible D gene (6 bases). The CDR3 is 15 residues long.

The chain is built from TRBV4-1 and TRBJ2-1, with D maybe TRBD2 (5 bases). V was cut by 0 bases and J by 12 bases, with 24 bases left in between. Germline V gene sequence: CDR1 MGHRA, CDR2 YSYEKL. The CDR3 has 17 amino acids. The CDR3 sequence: CASSQDLGGAVLGVQFF. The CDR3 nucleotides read TGCGCCAGCAGCCAAGATCTAGGAGGAGCAGTCCTAGGTGTGCAGTTCTTC.

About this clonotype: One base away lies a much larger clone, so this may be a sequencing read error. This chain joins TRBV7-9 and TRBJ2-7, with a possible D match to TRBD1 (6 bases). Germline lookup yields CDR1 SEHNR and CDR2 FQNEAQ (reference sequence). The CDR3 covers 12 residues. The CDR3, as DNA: TGTACCAGCAGCCCAGGGGCTTACGAGCAGTACTTC. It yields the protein CTSSPGAYEQYF.

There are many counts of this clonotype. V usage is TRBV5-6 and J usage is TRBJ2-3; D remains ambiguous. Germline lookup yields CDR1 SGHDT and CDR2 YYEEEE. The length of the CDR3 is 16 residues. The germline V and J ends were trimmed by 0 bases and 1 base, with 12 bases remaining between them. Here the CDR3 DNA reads TGTGCCAGCAGCTTGGGTTCCGTATATCGCACAGATACGCAGTATTTT. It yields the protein CASSLGSVYRTDTQYF. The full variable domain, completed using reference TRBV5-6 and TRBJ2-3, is DAGVTQSPTHLIKTRGQQVTLRCSPKSGHDTVSWYQQALGQGPQFIFQYYEEEERQRGNFPDRFSGHQFPNYSSELNVNALLLGDSALYLCASSLGSVYRTDTQYFGPGTRLTVL.

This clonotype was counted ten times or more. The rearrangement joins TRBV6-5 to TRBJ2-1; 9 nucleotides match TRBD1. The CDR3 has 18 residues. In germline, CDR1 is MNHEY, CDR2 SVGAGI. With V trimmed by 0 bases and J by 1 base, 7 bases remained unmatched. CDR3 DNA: TGTGCCAGCAGTTACTCGTTGTCGACAGGGGGTTCCTACAATGAGCAGTTCTTC. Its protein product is CASSYSLSTGGSYNEQFF.